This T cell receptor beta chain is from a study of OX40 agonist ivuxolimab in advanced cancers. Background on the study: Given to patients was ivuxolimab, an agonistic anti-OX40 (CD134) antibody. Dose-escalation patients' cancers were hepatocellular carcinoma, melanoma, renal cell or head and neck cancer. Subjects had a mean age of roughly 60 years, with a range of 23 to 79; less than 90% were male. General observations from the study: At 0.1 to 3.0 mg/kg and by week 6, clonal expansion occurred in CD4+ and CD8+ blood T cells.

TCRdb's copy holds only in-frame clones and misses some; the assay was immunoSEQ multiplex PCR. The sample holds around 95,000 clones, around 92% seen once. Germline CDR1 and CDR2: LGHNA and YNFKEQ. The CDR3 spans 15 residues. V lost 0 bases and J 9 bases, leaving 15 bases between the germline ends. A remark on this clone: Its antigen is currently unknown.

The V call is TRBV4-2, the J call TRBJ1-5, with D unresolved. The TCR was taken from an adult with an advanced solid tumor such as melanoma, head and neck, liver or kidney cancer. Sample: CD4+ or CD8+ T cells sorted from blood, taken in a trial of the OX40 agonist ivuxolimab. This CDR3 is CASSQDPGRNWPQHF. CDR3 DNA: TGTGCCAGCAGCCAAGATCCCGGCCGAAATTGGCCCCAGCATTTT.